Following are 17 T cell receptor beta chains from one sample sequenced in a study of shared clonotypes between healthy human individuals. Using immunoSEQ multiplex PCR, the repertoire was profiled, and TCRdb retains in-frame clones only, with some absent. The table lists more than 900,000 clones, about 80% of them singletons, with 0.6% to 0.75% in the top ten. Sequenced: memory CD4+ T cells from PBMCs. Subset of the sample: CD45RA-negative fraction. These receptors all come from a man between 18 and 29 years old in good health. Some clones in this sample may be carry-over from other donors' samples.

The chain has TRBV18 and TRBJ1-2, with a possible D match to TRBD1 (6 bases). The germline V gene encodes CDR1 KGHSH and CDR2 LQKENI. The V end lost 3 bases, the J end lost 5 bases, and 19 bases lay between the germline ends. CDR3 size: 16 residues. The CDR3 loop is CASSPQTGSRGYGYTF. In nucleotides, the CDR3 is TGTGCCAGCTCACCTCAGACAGGCTCGAGGGGATATGGCTACACCTTC.

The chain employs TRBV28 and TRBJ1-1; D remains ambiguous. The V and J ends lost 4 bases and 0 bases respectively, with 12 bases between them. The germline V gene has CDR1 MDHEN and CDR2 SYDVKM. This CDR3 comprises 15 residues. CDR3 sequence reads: CASSSLSQMNTEAFF. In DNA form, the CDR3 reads TGTGCCAGCAGTTCCTTGAGCCAAATGAACACTGAAGCTTTCTTT.

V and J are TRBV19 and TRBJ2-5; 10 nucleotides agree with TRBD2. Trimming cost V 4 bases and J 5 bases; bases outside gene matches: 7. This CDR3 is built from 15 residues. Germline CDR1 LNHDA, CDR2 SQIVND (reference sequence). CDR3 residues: CASSTGLAIGETQYF. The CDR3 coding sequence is TGTGCCAGTAGTACGGGACTAGCGATTGGGGAGACCCAGTACTTC.

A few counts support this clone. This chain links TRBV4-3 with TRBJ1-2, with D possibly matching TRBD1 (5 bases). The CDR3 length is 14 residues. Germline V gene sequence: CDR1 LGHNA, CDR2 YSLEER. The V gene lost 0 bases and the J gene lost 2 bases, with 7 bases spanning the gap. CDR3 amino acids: CASSQDRDNYGYTF. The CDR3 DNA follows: TGCGCCAGCAGCCAAGATCGGGACAACTATGGCTACACCTTC.

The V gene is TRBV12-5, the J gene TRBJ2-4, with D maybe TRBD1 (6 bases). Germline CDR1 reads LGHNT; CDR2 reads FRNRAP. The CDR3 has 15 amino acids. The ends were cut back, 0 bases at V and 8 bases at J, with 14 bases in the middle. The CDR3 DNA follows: TGTGCTAGTGGTTTGGTAGAGTCAGGGGAAGACATTCAGTACTTC. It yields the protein CASGLVESGEDIQYF.

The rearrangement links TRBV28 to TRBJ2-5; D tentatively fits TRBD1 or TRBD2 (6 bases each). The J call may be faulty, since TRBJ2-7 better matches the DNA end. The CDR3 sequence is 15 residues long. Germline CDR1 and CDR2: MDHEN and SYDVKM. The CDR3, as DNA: TGTGCCAGCAGAATAGGAGGGGGGTCGGCCTACGAGCAGTACTTC. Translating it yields CASRIGGGSAYEQYF.

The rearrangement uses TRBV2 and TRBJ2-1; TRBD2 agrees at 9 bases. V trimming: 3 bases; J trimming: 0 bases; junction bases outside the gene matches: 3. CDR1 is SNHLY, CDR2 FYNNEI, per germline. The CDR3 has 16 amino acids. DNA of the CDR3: TGTGCCAGCAGTGAGCAGACTAGCGGCTCCTACAATGAGCAGTTCTTC. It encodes CASSEQTSGSYNEQFF.

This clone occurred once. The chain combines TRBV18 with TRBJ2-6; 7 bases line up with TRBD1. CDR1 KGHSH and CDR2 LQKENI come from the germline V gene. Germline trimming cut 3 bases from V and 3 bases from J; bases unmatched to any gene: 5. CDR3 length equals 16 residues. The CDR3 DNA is TGTGCCAGCTCACCCGACAGGGTAGGTGGGGCCAACGTCCTGACTTTC. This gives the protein CASSPDRVGGANVLTF. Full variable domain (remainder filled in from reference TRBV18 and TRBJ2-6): NAGVMQNPRHLVRRRGQEARLRCSPMKGHSHVYWYRQLPEEGLKFMVYLQKENIIDESGMPKERFSAEFPKEGPSILRIQQVVRGDSAAYFCASSPDRVGGANVLTFGAGSRLTVL.

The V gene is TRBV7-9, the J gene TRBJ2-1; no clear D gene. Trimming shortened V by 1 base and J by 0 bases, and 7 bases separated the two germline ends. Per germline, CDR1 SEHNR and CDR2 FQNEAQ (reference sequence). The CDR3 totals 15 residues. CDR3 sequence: CASSLVAVSYNEQFF. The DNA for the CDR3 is TGTGCCAGCAGCTTAGTGGCGGTCTCCTACAATGAGCAGTTCTTC.

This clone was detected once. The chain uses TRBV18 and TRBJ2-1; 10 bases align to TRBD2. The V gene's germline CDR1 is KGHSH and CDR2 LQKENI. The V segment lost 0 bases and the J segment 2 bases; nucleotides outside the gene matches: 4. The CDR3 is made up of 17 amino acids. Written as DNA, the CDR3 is TGTGCCAGCTCACCACCGGGTAGCGGGGGGCCCTACAATGAGCAGTTCTTC. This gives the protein CASSPPGSGGPYNEQFF.

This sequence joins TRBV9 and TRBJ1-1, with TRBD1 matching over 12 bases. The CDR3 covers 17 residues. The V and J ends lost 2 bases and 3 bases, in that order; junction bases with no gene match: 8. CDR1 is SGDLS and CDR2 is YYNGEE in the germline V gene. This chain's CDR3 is CASSVRGQGALDTEAFF. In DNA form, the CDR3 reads TGTGCCAGCAGCGTGAGGGGACAGGGGGCTTTGGACACTGAAGCTTTCTTT.

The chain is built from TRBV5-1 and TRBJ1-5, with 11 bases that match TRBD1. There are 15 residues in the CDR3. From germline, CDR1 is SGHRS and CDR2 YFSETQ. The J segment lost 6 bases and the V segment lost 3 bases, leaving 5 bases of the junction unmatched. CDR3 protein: CASSSGQGAGQPQHF. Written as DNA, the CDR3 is TGCGCCAGCAGCTCTGGACAGGGGGCGGGTCAGCCCCAGCATTTT.

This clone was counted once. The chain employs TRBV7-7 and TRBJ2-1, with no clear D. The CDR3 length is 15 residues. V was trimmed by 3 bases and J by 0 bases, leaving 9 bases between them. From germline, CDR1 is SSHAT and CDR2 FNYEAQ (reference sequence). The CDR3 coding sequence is TGTGCCAGCAGCTTCGCTGACGGCTCCTACAATGAGCAGTTCTTC. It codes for CASSFADGSYNEQFF.

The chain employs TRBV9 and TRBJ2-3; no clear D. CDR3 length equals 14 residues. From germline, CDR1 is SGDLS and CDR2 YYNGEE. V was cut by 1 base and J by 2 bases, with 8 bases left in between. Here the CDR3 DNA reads TGTGCCAGCAGCGTAAGACATAACACAGATACGCAGTATTTT. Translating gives CASSVRHNTDTQYF.

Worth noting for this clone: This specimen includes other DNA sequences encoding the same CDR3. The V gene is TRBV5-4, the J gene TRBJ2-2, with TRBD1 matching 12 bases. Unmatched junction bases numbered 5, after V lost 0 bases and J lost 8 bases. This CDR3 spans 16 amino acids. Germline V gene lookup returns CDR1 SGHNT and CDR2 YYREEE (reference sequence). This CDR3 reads CASSLAPGQGAGELFF. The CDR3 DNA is TGTGCCAGCAGCTTGGCTCCGGGACAGGGGGCGGGGGAGCTGTTTTTT.

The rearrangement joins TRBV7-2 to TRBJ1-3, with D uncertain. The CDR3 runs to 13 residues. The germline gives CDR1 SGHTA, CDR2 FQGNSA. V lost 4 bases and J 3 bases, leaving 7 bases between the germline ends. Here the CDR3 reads CASSSQDGNTIYF. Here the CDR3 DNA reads TGTGCCAGCAGCTCCCAGGATGGAAACACCATATATTTT.

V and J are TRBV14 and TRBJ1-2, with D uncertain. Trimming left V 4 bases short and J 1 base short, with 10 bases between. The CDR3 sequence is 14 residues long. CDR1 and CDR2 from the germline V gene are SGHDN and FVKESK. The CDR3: CASSLSSINYGYTF. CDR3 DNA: TGTGCCAGCAGCCTGAGTAGTATTAACTATGGCTACACCTTC.